Following are 15 T cell receptor beta chains from one sample sequenced in a study of OX40 agonist ivuxolimab in advanced cancers. Preparation of the library involved the immunoSEQ multiplex PCR assay. TCRdb limited this immuneACCESS table to in-frame rearrangements with V and J called. A share of clones is missing; checked studies link under half to unresolved V genes, and the rest is unexplained. The sample yields 60,000 to 75,000 clones; about 91% were counted once. Clones ranked in the top ten supply approximately 3.9% of the sample. The input for sequencing was CD4+ or CD8+ T cells sorted from blood, taken in a trial of the OX40 agonist ivuxolimab. The receptors derive from an adult with an advanced solid tumor such as melanoma, head and neck, liver or kidney cancer.

The rearrangement joins TRBV27 to TRBJ1-1, with D possibly being TRBD1 (5 bases). The V end was cut by 2 bases, the J end by 5 bases, with 9 bases between. Germline loops: CDR1 MNHEY, CDR2 SMNVEV (reference sequence). The CDR3 extends over 13 amino acids. The CDR3 sequence: CASSLQGPTEAFF. The DNA for the CDR3 is TGTGCCAGCAGTTTACAGGGACCTACTGAAGCTTTCTTT.

The chain employs TRBV4-3 and TRBJ2-1; 13 positions agree with TRBD2. Germline lookup yields CDR1 LGHNA and CDR2 YSLEER. V lost 0 bases to trimming and J lost 6 bases; unmatched junction nucleotides: 2. The CDR3 spans 16 residues. CDR3 DNA: TGCGCCAGCAGCCAAGATGGACTAGCGGGAGCCAATGAGCAGTTCTTC. Translated: CASSQDGLAGANEQFF.

This clone was detected only once. The chain uses TRBV9 and TRBJ1-1, with 7 bases lining up with TRBD1. Germline V gene data show CDR1 as SGDLS and CDR2 as YYNGEE. V trimming: 4 bases; J trimming: 1 base; junction bases outside the gene matches: 7. This CDR3 comprises 15 residues. The CDR3 bases are TGTGCCAGCAGCCCCCCGGGACAGACGAACACTGAAGCTTTCTTT. Its protein is CASSPPGQTNTEAFF.

The J gene is TRBJ1-1, the V gene TRBV7-9, with TRBD1 identical over 9 bases. Trimming cost V 6 bases and J 5 bases; bases outside gene matches: 16. The CDR3 contains 17 residues. In germline, CDR1 is SEHNR, CDR2 FQNEAQ (reference sequence). This CDR3 is CASSPNRDRVLVTEAFF. DNA of the CDR3: TGTGCCAGCAGTCCGAACCGGGACAGGGTTTTAGTGACTGAAGCTTTCTTT. The full variable domain, completed using reference TRBV7-9 and TRBJ1-1, is DTGVSQNPRHKITKRGQNVTFRCDPISEHNRLYWYRQTLGQGPEFLTYFQNEAQLEKSRLLSDRFSAERPKGSFSTLEIQRTEQGDSAMYLCASSPNRDRVLVTEAFFGQGTRLTVV.

This chain links TRBV6-6 with TRBJ1-4; D is ambiguous. CDR1 MNHNY and CDR2 SVGAGI come from the germline V gene (reference sequence). CDR3 length equals 15 residues. V was cut by 0 bases and J by 5 bases, with 10 bases left in between. The CDR3: CASSYSKLLNEKLFF. The CDR3 bases are TGTGCCAGCAGTTACTCGAAACTATTAAATGAAAAACTGTTTTTT.

The chain has TRBV7-9 and TRBJ1-2, with TRBD1 as a possible D gene (5 bases). The CDR3 loop spans 13 amino acids. Trimming stripped 5 bases from V and 2 bases from J, with 9 bases between. Germline V gives CDR1 SEHNR, CDR2 FQNEAQ (reference sequence). Written as DNA, the CDR3 is TGTGCCAGCAGCCCGAGGGACAACTATGGCTACACCTTC. Protein: CASSPRDNYGYTF.

J is TRBJ2-5 and V is TRBV5-4, with 8 bases aligning to TRBD1. This CDR3 comprises 13 residues. V lost 4 bases and J lost 5; bases outside the gene matches: 4. Germline V gene lookup returns CDR1 SGHNT and CDR2 YYREEE (reference sequence). This chain's CDR3 is CASSRTGMETQYF. The CDR3 coding sequence is TGTGCCAGCAGCCGGACAGGGATGGAGACCCAGTACTTC.

The chain joins TRBV2 to TRBJ2-2; either TRBD1 or TRBD2 may supply D (5 bases each). Germline values: CDR1 SNHLY, CDR2 FYNNEI. V lost 10 bases to trimming and J lost 4 bases, with 13 bases between them. This CDR3 comprises 13 residues. The CDR3 is CANSRGGTGELFF. CDR3 coding DNA: TGTGCCAACTCCCGTGGGGGCACCGGGGAGCTGTTTTTT.

The chain has TRBV5-1 and TRBJ1-5; the D is unclear. CDR1 is SGHRS and CDR2 is YFSETQ in the germline V gene. The CDR3 has 14 residues. V lost 4 bases and J 4 bases, leaving 12 bases between the germline ends. In DNA, the CDR3 is TGCGCCAGCAGCCCTCAGGACTCTAATCAGCCCCAGCATTTT. Protein sequence: CASSPQDSNQPQHF.

This clone was detected a few times. The chain recombines TRBV7-9 with TRBJ2-1, with 7 bases aligning to TRBD2. The trim removed 2 bases at V and 10 bases at J, leaving 17 bases unmatched. This CDR3 has 17 amino acids. Germline assignment: CDR1 SEHNR and CDR2 FQNEAQ (reference sequence). In DNA form, the CDR3 reads TGTGCCAGCAGCTTATCACAAGGGAGGGGCCAGCGGTGGGAGCAGTTCTTC. As protein: CASSLSQGRGQRWEQFF.

The chain combines TRBV5-4 with TRBJ1-4; D remains ambiguous. Germline V CDR1 and CDR2: SGHNT, YYREEE (reference sequence). CDR3 length equals 12 residues. V gave up 0 bases and J gave up 8 bases, with 5 bases separating them. The CDR3 DNA is TGTGCCAGCAGCTTGGGACCAGAAAAACTGTTTTTT. This sequence encodes CASSLGPEKLFF.

The rearrangement joins TRBV9 to TRBJ2-2; TRBD2 matches 7 bases. CDR3 length equals 17 residues. Trimming removed 1 base from V and 0 bases from J; junction bases left unmatched: 6. Germline loops: CDR1 SGDLS, CDR2 YYNGEE. The CDR3 DNA reads as TGTGCCAGCAGCGTAAGCGGGATTAACCCGAACACCGGGGAGCTGTTTTTT. Translating gives CASSVSGINPNTGELFF.

This clone was detected only once. The chain recombines TRBV27 with TRBJ2-7; D is unclear. V shed 3 bases and J shed 1 base, with 13 bases lying between them. Germline CDR1 is MNHEY and CDR2 is SMNVEV (reference sequence). The CDR3 has 15 amino acids. The CDR3 reads CASSFIPLGSYEQYV. DNA of the CDR3: TGTGCCAGCAGTTTCATACCTCTCGGGTCCTACGAGCAGTACGTC.

V is TRBV7-9 and J is TRBJ1-1, with D perhaps matching TRBD1 (5 bases). The V gene's germline CDR1 is SEHNR and CDR2 FQNEAQ (reference sequence). With 4 bases removed from V and 0 bases from J, the gap between germline ends came to 12 bases. This CDR3 comprises 15 residues. DNA for the CDR3: TGTGCCAGCAGCTCCCCGACGGACATGAACACTGAAGCTTTCTTT. This sequence encodes CASSSPTDMNTEAFF.

V is TRBV28 and J is TRBJ2-7, with a tentative D call TRBD1 (6 bases). Deletions cut 5 bases from V and 0 bases from J, with 11 bases between. CDR1 is MDHEN and CDR2 is SYDVKM in the germline V gene. The CDR3 runs 14 residues. The CDR3 nucleotides are TGTGCCAGCAGTCCTAGGGGGATCTCCTACGAGCAGTACGTC. Encoded protein: CASSPRGISYEQYV.